The present TCR beta chain was sequenced within a study of shared clonotypes between healthy human individuals. Whole-study findings and limits: Exclusively blood specimens were collected; tissue repertoires likely differ.

Remarks on this clone: The antigen remains unidentified.

CDR3 size: 18 residues. Deletions cut 0 bases from V and 4 bases from J, with 18 bases between. Germline loops: CDR1 MNHEY, CDR2 SMNVEV (reference sequence). CD45RO-negative, CCR7-selected cells formed the naive CD8 fraction, which excluded terminally differentiated effector memory CD45RA+ cells. Sorted-subset replicate PCRs used roughly 180 ng DNA, 25,000 to 30,000 T cell genomes. Clones were read by immunoSEQ multiplex PCR, and TCRdb kept only the in-frame ones, dropping some. This table has about 2 million clones, roughly 94% appearing once. This sequence originates from a man aged 18 to 29 in good health. V and J are TRBV27 and TRBJ1-4; D call uncertain. The sequenced sample consisted of naive CD8+ T cells sorted from blood. CDR3 protein: CASSLSALSSAYNEKLFF. The CDR3 region has the DNA TGTGCCAGCAGTTTATCGGCCCTGTCGTCTGCCTATAATGAAAAACTGTTTTTT.